These 2 T cell receptor beta chains originate from one sample sequenced in a study of OX40 agonist ivuxolimab in advanced cancers. Data came from immunoSEQ multiplex PCR; TCRdb stores just in-frame clones and leaves some out. Of about 93,000 clones in the sample, roughly 87% are singletons; the top ten hold 0.33%. The input for sequencing was CD4+ or CD8+ T cells sorted from blood, taken in a trial of the OX40 agonist ivuxolimab. Receptors originate from an adult with an advanced solid tumor such as melanoma, head and neck, liver or kidney cancer.

The chain has TRBV27 and TRBJ1-6; TRBD1 aligns across 9 bases. The CDR3 is made up of 15 amino acids. The germline V gene has CDR1 MNHEY and CDR2 SMNVEV (reference sequence). J was trimmed by 7 bases and V by 5 bases; bases with no gene match: 6. The CDR3 DNA reads as TGTGCCAGCAGTCCGGGGACAGGGCCCAATTCACCCCTCCACTTT. Translation gives CASSPGTGPNSPLHF.

V and J are TRBV15 and TRBJ1-1; no firm D call. This CDR3 is built from 14 residues. V was shortened by 2 bases and J by 8 bases, with 15 bases between the two germline ends. Looked up from germline, CDR1 is LNHNV and CDR2 is YYDKDF (reference sequence). This CDR3 reads CATSRLDSVGEAFF. CDR3 DNA: TGTGCCACCAGCAGACTTGATAGCGTGGGGGAAGCTTTCTTT.